This T cell receptor (beta chain) appears in the sequencing data of a study of T cells in Graves' hyperthyroidism and ophthalmopathy. Study information: Peripheral blood was collected at initial diagnosis, before any treatment.

A patient was excluded if there was uncontrolled infection, other autoimmune disease, pregnancy or lactation. The study based diagnoses on clinical symptoms, serum thyroxine and TRAb, thyroid ultrasound and orbital computed tomography. Study-level results: Blood shared most expanded thyroid clonotypes above 0.001.

Details on this clonotype: The target antigen is unknown.

Template material for amplifying TCR beta CDR3 regions consisted of RNA transcripts. During a first-round RT-PCR of the TCR CDR3, the HTBI primer set was used. TCRdb fed the multiplex PCR reads into MiXCR, producing one record per CDR3 protein. Of approximately 410,000 distinct CDR3 sequences listed, roughly 15% were seen once; the top ten hold 5.3%. The trim removed 6 bases at V and 9 bases at J, leaving 10 bases unmatched. The CDR3 loop spans 15 amino acids. From germline, CDR1 is MDHEN and CDR2 SYDVKM. Source material: blood. The TCR comes from a woman aged 18-29 years with Graves' hyperthyroidism. The chain carries TRBV28 and TRBJ2-1, with TRBD2 matching 11 bases. CDR3 sequence (DNA): TGTGCCAGCAGCGCCGGACTAGCGGGCTGGGGTGAGCAGTTCTTC. Amino acid sequence: CASSAGLAGWGEQFF.